The rows below give T cell receptor beta chains drawn from one sample of a study of cytomegalovirus exposure and HLA in healthy donors. The repertoire was sequenced with immunoSEQ multiplex PCR; TCRdb's copy has only in-frame clones and lacks some. The sample records approximately 59,000 clones, 80% to 95% being singletons. The sequenced material came from PBMCs. The receptors were gathered from a man between 18 and 35 years old in good health and CMV-seropositive. Each CDR3 is given with its conserved first and last residue. D genes are given only for firm matches. Size values are once, few and many counts, or a class for expanded clones, and some rows have none.

clone_size	v_call	d_call	j_call	cdr3_nt	cdr3_aa
NA	TRBV7-9	NA	TRBJ1-4	TGTGCCAGCAGCTTCCACGGGGGAAAACTGTTTTTT	CASSFHGGKLFF
NA	TRBV7-9	TRBD1	TRBJ2-3	TGTGCCAGCAGCCGTAGTATCGCCGGGACAGGGCTACCCACAGATACGCAGTATTTT	CASSRSIAGTGLPTDTQYF
NA	TRBV6-6	NA	TRBJ2-7	TGTGCCAGCCTCTCCACCCCCGGGGGTGGGATCGGGTACTTC	CASLSTPGGGIGYF
NA	TRBV6-5	NA	TRBJ2-3	TGTGCCAGCAGCACACTGGGGGCCAGCACAGATACGCAGTATTTT	CASSTLGASTDTQYF
few	TRBV5-6	NA	TRBJ1-4	TGTGCCAGCAGCTTTCAGGCAACTAATGAAAAACTGTTTTTT	CASSFQATNEKLFF
few	TRBV6-5	NA	TRBJ2-2	TGTGCCAGCAGTTATGGGCAGGACACCGGGGAGCTGTTTTTT	CASSYGQDTGELFF
NA	TRBV29-1	TRBD2	TRBJ2-1	TGCAGCGTTGATCGAGGGAGGGCCATAAACAATGAGCAGTTCTTC	CSVDRGRAINNEQFF
NA	TRBV18	TRBD2	TRBJ2-1	TGTGCCAGCTCACCCGGGGGGACTAGCGTTTTATACAATGAGCAGTTCTTC	CASSPGGTSVLYNEQFF
NA	TRBV9	NA	TRBJ2-3	TGTGCCAGCAGCGTAGAAGGCAGGGACACAGATACGCAGTATTTT	CASSVEGRDTDTQYF
few	TRBV29-1	TRBD2	TRBJ2-1	TGCAGCGTTGAAGCCCCCCTTGAGCGGGAGGGCTTCTACAATGAGCAGTTCTTC	CSVEAPLEREGFYNEQFF
NA	TRBV9	NA	TRBJ1-4	TGTGCCAGCAGCGTGGGGGCAGGAAAAGAAAAACTGTTTTTT	CASSVGAGKEKLFF
NA	TRBV28	TRBD1	TRBJ1-2	TGTGCCAGCAGGCTCAACAGGGGAATCTATGGCTACACCTTC	CASRLNRGIYGYTF
NA	TRBV6-6	TRBD2	TRBJ2-1	TGTGCCAGCAGTTACCCACTAGCGGGAGAGACTAATGAGCAGTTCTTC	CASSYPLAGETNEQFF
NA	TRBV7-3	NA	TRBJ2-7	TGTGCCAGCAGCTTAATCCGAGGGGGGGGACGCTTCTACGAGCAGTACTTC	CASSLIRGGGRFYEQYF
NA	TRBV2	TRBD1	TRBJ2-1	TGTGCCAGCAGTTCCGGGACAGAAGGGGTAAAGCAGTTCTTC	CASSSGTEGVKQFF